Described below is a single TCR beta chain sequence and its context. Its target is unknown. Looked up from germline, CDR1 is MDHEN and CDR2 is SYDVKM. Trimming took 8 bases from V and 5 from J, leaving 18 bases between them. This CDR3 is built from 14 residues. Researchers ran the PCR with 60 Vbeta and 13 Jbeta primers. Produced via immunoSEQ multiplex PCR; TCRdb's table is partial and in-frame only. This sample has more than 20,000 clones, with nearly 80% found just once. The data stem from a study of cytomegalovirus exposure and HLA in healthy donors. Study-level points and caveats: Whilst most TCR sequences proved rare, a subset of public TCRs occurred across many donors. Later analysis associated a missense DCLRE1C variant with TCR beta V- and J-gene trimming. It is likely that the observed cluster of highly shared sequence variants was a sequencing artifact. TCR beta V segments were, for the most part, productive about 87% or about 30% of the time in an earlier analysis.

Source material: PBMCs. This chain uses TRBV28 with TRBJ1-2, with D uncertain. The clonotype comes from a male donor in good health and CMV-seronegative. CDR3 loop: CASLRSGGPYGYTF. DNA of the CDR3: TGTGCCAGCCTAAGAAGCGGAGGGCCTTATGGCTACACCTTC.